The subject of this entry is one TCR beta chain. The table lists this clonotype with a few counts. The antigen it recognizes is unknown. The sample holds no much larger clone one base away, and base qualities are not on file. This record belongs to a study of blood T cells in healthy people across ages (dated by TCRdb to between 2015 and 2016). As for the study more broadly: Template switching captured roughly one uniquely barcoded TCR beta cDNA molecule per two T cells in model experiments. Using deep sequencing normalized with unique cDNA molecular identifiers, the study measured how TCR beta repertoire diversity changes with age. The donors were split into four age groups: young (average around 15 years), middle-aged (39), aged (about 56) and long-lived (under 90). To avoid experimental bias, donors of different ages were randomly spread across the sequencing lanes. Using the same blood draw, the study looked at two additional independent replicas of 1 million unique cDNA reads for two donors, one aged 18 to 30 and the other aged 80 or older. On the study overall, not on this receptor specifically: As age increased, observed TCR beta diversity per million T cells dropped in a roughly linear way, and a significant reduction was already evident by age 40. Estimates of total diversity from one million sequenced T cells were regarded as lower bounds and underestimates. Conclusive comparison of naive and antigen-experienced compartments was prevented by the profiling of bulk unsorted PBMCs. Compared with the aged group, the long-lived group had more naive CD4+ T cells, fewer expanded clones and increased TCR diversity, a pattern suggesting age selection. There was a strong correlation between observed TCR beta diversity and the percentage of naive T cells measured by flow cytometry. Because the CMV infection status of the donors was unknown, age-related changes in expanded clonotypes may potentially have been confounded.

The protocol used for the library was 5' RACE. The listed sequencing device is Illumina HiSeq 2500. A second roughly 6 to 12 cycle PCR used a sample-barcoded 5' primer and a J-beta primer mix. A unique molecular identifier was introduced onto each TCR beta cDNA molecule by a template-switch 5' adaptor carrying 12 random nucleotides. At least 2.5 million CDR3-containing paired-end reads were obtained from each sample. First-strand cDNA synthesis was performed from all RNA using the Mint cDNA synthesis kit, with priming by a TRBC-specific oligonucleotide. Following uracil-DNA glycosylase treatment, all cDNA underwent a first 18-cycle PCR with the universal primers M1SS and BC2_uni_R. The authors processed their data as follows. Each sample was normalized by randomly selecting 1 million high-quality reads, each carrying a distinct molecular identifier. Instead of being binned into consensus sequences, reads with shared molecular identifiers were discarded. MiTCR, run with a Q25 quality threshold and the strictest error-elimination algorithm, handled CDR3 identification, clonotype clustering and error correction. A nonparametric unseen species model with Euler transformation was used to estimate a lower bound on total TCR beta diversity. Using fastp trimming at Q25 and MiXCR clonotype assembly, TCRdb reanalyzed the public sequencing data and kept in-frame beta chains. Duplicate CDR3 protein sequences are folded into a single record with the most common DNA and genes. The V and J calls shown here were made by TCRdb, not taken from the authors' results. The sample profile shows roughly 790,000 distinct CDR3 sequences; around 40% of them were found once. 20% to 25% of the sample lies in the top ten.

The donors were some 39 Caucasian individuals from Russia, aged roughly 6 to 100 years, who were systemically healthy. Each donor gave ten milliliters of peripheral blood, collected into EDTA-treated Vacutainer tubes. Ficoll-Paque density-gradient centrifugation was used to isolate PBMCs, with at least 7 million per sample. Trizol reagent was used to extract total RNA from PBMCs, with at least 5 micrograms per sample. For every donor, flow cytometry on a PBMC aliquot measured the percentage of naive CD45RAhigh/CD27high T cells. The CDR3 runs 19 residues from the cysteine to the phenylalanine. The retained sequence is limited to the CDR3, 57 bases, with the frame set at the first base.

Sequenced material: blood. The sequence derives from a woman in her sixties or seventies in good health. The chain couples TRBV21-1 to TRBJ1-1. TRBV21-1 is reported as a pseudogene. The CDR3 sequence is CASSKVSRKGPKMNTEAFF. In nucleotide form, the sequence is TGTGCCAGCAGCAAAGTTAGTAGGAAAGGGCCAAAAATGAACACTGAAGCTTTCTTT.